A selection of T cell receptor beta chains follows, all from one sample in a study of chemoradiotherapy in HPV16-positive cancers. Sequenced by immunoSEQ multiplex PCR; TCRdb stores in-frame clones only, minus some. The data hold tens of thousands of clones, with roughly 84% observed a single time. The source material was blood, sampled from a patient who underwent chemoradiotherapy. The origin of the receptors is a human donor with HPV-associated anogenital cancer. The CDR3 runs from the conserved cysteine through the conserved F or W. A D gene is named only where the DNA matches it firmly. Clone size is stated in some rows and not others, as once, few, many or a class when expanded.

D gene: TRBD2
clone size: once
J gene: TRBJ2-1
V gene: TRBV7-7
CDR3 protein: CASSLSSGYYNEQFF
CDR3 DNA: TGTGCTAGCAGCTTGAGTAGCGGGTACTACAATGAGCAGTTCTTC

D gene: NA
clone size: NA
J gene: TRBJ1-2
V gene: TRBV6-1
CDR3 protein: CASIPPGLYGYTF
CDR3 DNA: TGTGCCAGCATCCCCCCGGGTCTTTATGGCTACACCTTC

D gene: TRBD2
clone size: NA
J gene: TRBJ2-7
V gene: TRBV6-6
CDR3 protein: CASSYAGGAYEQYF
CDR3 DNA: TGTGCCAGCAGTTACGCGGGGGGGGCCTACGAGCAGTACTTC

D gene: TRBD2
clone size: NA
J gene: TRBJ2-1
V gene: TRBV27
CDR3 protein: CASSPQREAHNEQFF
CDR3 DNA: TGTGCCAGCAGCCCTCAGCGGGAGGCCCACAATGAGCAGTTCTTC

D gene: NA
clone size: NA
J gene: TRBJ1-4
V gene: TRBV9
CDR3 protein: CASQAGQGGEKLFF
CDR3 DNA: TGTGCCAGCCAAGCGGGGCAGGGAGGGGAAAAACTGTTTTTT

D gene: NA
clone size: NA
J gene: TRBJ2-3
V gene: TRBV2
CDR3 protein: CADQAKTIYTDTQYF
CDR3 DNA: TGTGCCGACCAAGCTAAAACCATCTACACAGATACGCAGTATTTT

D gene: NA
clone size: once
J gene: TRBJ1-3
V gene: TRBV9
CDR3 protein: CASSVTQSSGNTIYF
CDR3 DNA: TGTGCCAGCAGCGTAACCCAGAGCTCTGGAAACACCATATATTTT

D gene: TRBD1
clone size: NA
J gene: TRBJ1-2
V gene: TRBV7-2
CDR3 protein: CASSLADRVDGYTF
CDR3 DNA: TGTGCCAGCAGCTTAGCGGACAGGGTAGACGGCTACACCTTC

D gene: TRBD2
clone size: NA
J gene: TRBJ2-5
V gene: TRBV10-3
CDR3 protein: CAISDSGGAVETQYF
CDR3 DNA: TGTGCCATCAGTGACAGCGGGGGGGCCGTGGAGACCCAGTACTTC

D gene: NA
clone size: NA
J gene: TRBJ1-1
V gene: TRBV5-4
CDR3 protein: CASSFTQRPDTEAFF
CDR3 DNA: TGTGCCAGCAGCTTCACCCAAAGGCCTGACACTGAAGCTTTCTTT

D gene: TRBD1
clone size: NA
J gene: TRBJ1-1
V gene: TRBV11-2
CDR3 protein: CASSLDPDRGSEAFF
CDR3 DNA: TGTGCCAGCAGCTTAGACCCAGACAGGGGGTCTGAAGCTTTCTTT

D gene: TRBD2
clone size: NA
J gene: TRBJ2-1
V gene: TRBV5-1
CDR3 protein: CASSRFGTRENEQFF
CDR3 DNA: TGCGCCAGCAGCAGATTCGGGACTAGGGAGAATGAGCAGTTCTTC

D gene: NA
clone size: once
J gene: TRBJ2-1
V gene: TRBV6-5
CDR3 protein: CASSRGRGEQFF
CDR3 DNA: TGTGCCAGCAGCCGGGGACGAGGGGAGCAGTTCTTC

D gene: TRBD1
clone size: NA
J gene: TRBJ2-2
V gene: TRBV19
CDR3 protein: CASSKDRGYTGELFF
CDR3 DNA: TGTGCCAGTAGTAAAGACAGGGGTTACACCGGGGAGCTGTTTTTT

D gene: NA
clone size: once
J gene: TRBJ1-2
V gene: TRBV5-4
CDR3 protein: CASSPQGGQGNYGYTF
CDR3 DNA: TGTGCCAGCAGCCCCCAGGGAGGGCAGGGAAACTATGGCTACACCTTC

D gene: NA
clone size: NA
J gene: TRBJ1-1
V gene: TRBV30
CDR3 protein: CAWSVAGAAEAFF
CDR3 DNA: TGTGCCTGGAGTGTGGCTGGGGCGGCTGAAGCTTTCTTT

D gene: NA
clone size: NA
J gene: TRBJ2-1
V gene: TRBV6-1
CDR3 protein: CASSTATGYNEQFF
CDR3 DNA: TGTGCCAGCAGCACGGCAACGGGCTACAATGAGCAGTTCTTC

D gene: NA
clone size: NA
J gene: TRBJ1-1
V gene: TRBV5-1
CDR3 protein: CASSLDPDRNTEAFF
CDR3 DNA: TGCGCCAGCAGCTTGGATCCGGACAGAAACACTGAAGCTTTCTTT

D gene: NA
clone size: NA
J gene: TRBJ2-1
V gene: TRBV19
CDR3 protein: CASSEGAIYNEQFF
CDR3 DNA: TGTGCCAGTAGTGAGGGAGCGATCTACAATGAGCAGTTCTTC

D gene: TRBD1
clone size: few
J gene: TRBJ2-5
V gene: TRBV7-2
CDR3 protein: CASSRTGRETQYF
CDR3 DNA: TGTGCCAGCAGCAGGACAGGGAGGGAGACCCAGTACTTC

D gene: TRBD1
clone size: NA
J gene: TRBJ2-7
V gene: TRBV12-5
CDR3 protein: CASGGTGTVSYEQYF
CDR3 DNA: TGTGCTAGTGGTGGAACCGGGACAGTTTCTTACGAGCAGTACTTC

D gene: NA
clone size: NA
J gene: TRBJ1-1
V gene: TRBV30
CDR3 protein: CAWSGTAWSTEAFF
CDR3 DNA: TGTGCCTGGAGTGGGACTGCGTGGAGCACTGAAGCTTTCTTT

D gene: NA
clone size: NA
J gene: TRBJ1-1
V gene: TRBV6-5
CDR3 protein: CASSYSGSEAFF
CDR3 DNA: TGTGCCAGCAGTTACTCCGGGTCTGAAGCTTTCTTT

D gene: TRBD2
clone size: NA
J gene: TRBJ2-3
V gene: TRBV7-2
CDR3 protein: CASRRSSGGATDTQYF
CDR3 DNA: TGTGCCAGCAGAAGATCTAGCGGGGGGGCCACAGATACGCAGTATTTT

D gene: TRBD1
clone size: NA
J gene: TRBJ1-4
V gene: TRBV11-2
CDR3 protein: CASSLTGQGINEKLFF
CDR3 DNA: TGTGCCAGCAGCTTAACGGGACAGGGGATTAATGAAAAACTGTTTTTT

D gene: NA
clone size: once
J gene: TRBJ1-3
V gene: TRBV18
CDR3 protein: CASSPAALSGPGNTIYF
CDR3 DNA: TGTGCCAGCTCACCAGCGGCCTTGTCGGGGCCTGGAAACACCATATATTTT

D gene: TRBD1
clone size: NA
J gene: TRBJ2-3
V gene: TRBV9
CDR3 protein: CASSVAPPRTGYTDTQYF
CDR3 DNA: TGTGCCAGCAGCGTAGCCCCTCCCCGGACAGGTTACACAGATACGCAGTATTTT

D gene: NA
clone size: NA
J gene: TRBJ1-5
V gene: TRBV6-5
CDR3 protein: CASTPSGFGDQPQHF
CDR3 DNA: TGTGCCAGCACCCCTTCAGGTTTTGGGGATCAGCCCCAGCATTTT

D gene: NA
clone size: NA
J gene: TRBJ2-4
V gene: TRBV7-2
CDR3 protein: CASSLRGVENIQYF
CDR3 DNA: TGTGCCAGCAGCTTAAGGGGGGTCGAAAACATTCAGTACTTC

D gene: TRBD2
clone size: once
J gene: TRBJ2-1
V gene: TRBV30
CDR3 protein: CAWSVRAGRYNEQFF
CDR3 DNA: TGTGCCTGGAGTGTACGAGCGGGACGGTACAATGAGCAGTTCTTC

D gene: TRBD2
clone size: NA
J gene: TRBJ2-1
V gene: TRBV9
CDR3 protein: CASSVEEGSGGLVTYNEQFF
CDR3 DNA: TGTGCCAGCAGCGTAGAAGAGGGTAGCGGGGGCCTCGTTACCTACAATGAGCAGTTCTTC

D gene: NA
clone size: NA
J gene: TRBJ2-7
V gene: TRBV15
CDR3 protein: CATSRDGTLYEQYF
CDR3 DNA: TGTGCCACCAGCAGGGATGGTACCCTTTACGAGCAGTACTTC

D gene: NA
clone size: NA
J gene: TRBJ1-3
V gene: TRBV18
CDR3 protein: CASSPQGRGNTIYF
CDR3 DNA: TGTGCCAGCTCACCACAAGGGAGAGGAAACACCATATATTTT

D gene: TRBD1
clone size: NA
J gene: TRBJ1-2
V gene: TRBV6-4
CDR3 protein: CASSERTGAHYGYTF
CDR3 DNA: TGTGCCAGCAGTGAAAGGACAGGGGCGCATTATGGCTACACCTTC

D gene: NA
clone size: NA
J gene: TRBJ1-1
V gene: TRBV6-9
CDR3 protein: CASRSTGMNTEAFF
CDR3 DNA: TGTGCCAGCAGGAGTACGGGCATGAACACTGAAGCTTTCTTT

D gene: TRBD2
clone size: NA
J gene: TRBJ2-3
V gene: TRBV5-8
CDR3 protein: CASSLASTSGTQYF
CDR3 DNA: TGTGCCAGCAGCTTGGCCTCGACTAGCGGTACGCAGTATTTT

D gene: NA
clone size: NA
J gene: TRBJ1-5
V gene: TRBV9
CDR3 protein: CASSGGSGNQPQHF
CDR3 DNA: TGTGCCAGCAGCGGGGGGTCTGGCAATCAGCCCCAGCATTTT

D gene: TRBD2
clone size: few
J gene: TRBJ2-1
V gene: TRBV6-6
CDR3 protein: CASSYRLAGEWNEQFF
CDR3 DNA: TGTGCCAGCAGTTATCGGCTAGCGGGAGAGTGGAATGAGCAGTTCTTC

D gene: TRBD1
clone size: NA
J gene: TRBJ2-5
V gene: TRBV7-6
CDR3 protein: CASSPWTGGKETQYF
CDR3 DNA: TGTGCCAGCAGCCCTTGGACAGGGGGCAAAGAGACCCAGTACTTC

D gene: NA
clone size: NA
J gene: TRBJ1-1
V gene: TRBV4-3
CDR3 protein: CASSQGLGVNTEAFF
CDR3 DNA: TGCGCCAGCAGCCAAGGCCTCGGGGTGAACACTGAAGCTTTCTTT

D gene: TRBD1
clone size: NA
J gene: TRBJ1-2
V gene: TRBV27
CDR3 protein: CASSFGGQGTSGYTF
CDR3 DNA: TGTGCCAGCAGTTTTGGGGGACAGGGAACCAGTGGCTACACCTTC

D gene: TRBD2
clone size: NA
J gene: TRBJ2-2
V gene: TRBV29-1
CDR3 protein: CSGRAGGTTGELFF
CDR3 DNA: TGCAGCGGAAGAGCGGGAGGTACCACCGGGGAGCTGTTTTTT